This T cell receptor (beta chain) was profiled in a study of HIV-infected patients and healthy controls. The repertoire came from unfractionated whole blood and reflected all unsorted peripheral T cells. Study-wide results and caveats: Healthy control repertoires had roughly threefold more distinct CDR3s than untreated HIV+ repertoires, and higher Shannon diversity. Size-matched repertoire data failed to replicate the apparent Gini index recovery after therapy in HIV-infected patients.

This clonotype appeared many times. The target antigen is unknown. Looked up from germline, CDR1 is MNHEY and CDR2 is SVGAGI. V gave up 6 bases and J gave up 8 bases, with 16 bases separating them. CDR3 size: 13 residues. Reverse transcription used 450 to 500 ng RNA and constant-region primers for alpha and beta. Each of the alpha and beta chains got its own library through chain-specific third strand synthesis with indices. A short first PCR added P5 and P7 adapter elements and a second index. TCRdb redid the calling of the 5' RACE reads with MiXCR, one entry per CDR3 protein. Of 15,000 to 20,000 distinct CDR3 sequences detected, 9% to 15% appear once; the ten largest clones hold over 8.5%.

The TCR comes from an adult in good health. This sequence joins TRBV6-5 and TRBJ1-2; D gene unclear. Sequences were obtained from blood. The CDR3 DNA sequence: TGTGCCAGCAGGCCGGAGGTACTCAACGGCTACACCTTC. Protein sequence: CASRPEVLNGYTF.